The clone carrying this T cell receptor (beta chain) has a count of ten or more. Its antigen is undetermined. Primers used in a second PCR of roughly 6 to 12 cycles were a sample-barcoded 5' primer and a J-beta primer mix. The template-switch adaptor, which had 12 random nucleotides, put a tag on each cDNA molecule. Using its own MiXCR run on the 5' RACE reads, TCRdb lists one record per CDR3 protein. The data contain approximately 810,000 distinct CDR3 sequences, 29% of them singletons. This CDR3 spans 16 amino acids. The germline V gene has CDR1 SGHRS and CDR2 YFSETQ. Trimming cost V 0 bases and J 2 bases; bases outside gene matches: 5. This record belongs to a study of blood T cells in healthy people across ages. Points from the study as a whole: With age, beta diversity per million T cells declined roughly linearly, significantly by 30 to 40. Aged donors had fewer naive CD4+ cells and lower diversity than long-lived donors. Naive T cell percentage by flow cytometry tracked strongly with beta diversity.

V usage is TRBV5-1 and J usage is TRBJ1-1, with 9 nucleotides matching TRBD1. Sequenced input: blood. This TCR derives from a woman at least 80 years old in good health. The CDR3 sequence: CASSLVGQGQNTEAFF. CDR3 sequence (DNA): TGCGCCAGCAGCTTGGTGGGACAGGGTCAAAACACTGAAGCTTTCTTT.